The 29 T cell receptor beta chains below all came from one sample that was sequenced in a study of T cell responses to AZD1222 COVID-19 vaccine (dated by TCRdb to about 2021). Sample time point, as interpreted from the label and publication: baseline before first vaccination. Library construction relied on the immunoSEQ multiplex PCR assay. TCRdb provides this immuneACCESS table in a form limited to in-frame rearrangements. Some clones are lacking; in checked studies, under half of them reflect an unresolved V gene, and why the rest are absent is not known. This sample lists roughly 150,000 clones; roughly 90% were detected once. Around 1.3% of the sample belongs to the ten largest clones. Sequences were derived from peripheral blood, sampled on day 0 of AZD1222 vaccination. These receptor sequences come from an adult in good health.

This rearrangement joins TRBV6-5 to TRBJ1-1, with a possible D match to TRBD1 (5 bases). The CDR3 extends over 15 amino acids. Germline V lookup: CDR1 MNHEY, CDR2 SVGAGI. With 8 bases removed from V and 1 base from J, the gap between germline ends came to 17 bases. Here the CDR3 DNA reads TGTGCCAGCCACGAATACAGGAGGACGAACACTGAAGCTTTCTTT. This sequence encodes CASHEYRRTNTEAFF.

J is TRBJ2-1 and V is TRBV12-3 or TRBV12-4, with D possibly being TRBD2 (5 bases). V shed 7 bases and J shed 5 bases, with 12 bases lying between them. The CDR3 spans 13 residues. Here the CDR3 reads CASKLGHDNEQFF. DNA for the CDR3: TGTGCCAGCAAACTAGGTCATGACAATGAGCAGTTCTTC.

This chain links TRBV29-1 with TRBJ2-4; maybe TRBD1 (5 bases). Trimming pared 5 bases from V and 3 bases from J, leaving 8 bases between. CDR3 length: 12 residues. The germline gives CDR1 SQVTM, CDR2 ANQGSEA. The CDR3 reads CSVTGHKNIQYF. DNA for the CDR3: TGCAGCGTTACCGGACACAAAAACATTCAGTACTTC.

This clone was observed once. This rearrangement joins TRBV12-5 to TRBJ1-5; tentative D call: TRBD1 (6 bases). From germline, CDR1 is LGHNT and CDR2 FRNRAP. The CDR3 has 15 residues. Trimming removed 2 bases from V and 2 bases from J, with 10 bases in between. CDR3 sequence (DNA): TGTGCTAGTGGTTTGTGGGGGCTCGGCAATCAGCCCCAGCATTTT. Translation gives CASGLWGLGNQPQHF. Complete variable domain (other parts from reference TRBV12-5 and TRBJ1-5): DARVTQTPRHKVTEMGQEVTMRCQPILGHNTVFWYRQTMMQGLELLAYFRNRAPLDDSGMPKDRFSAEMPDATLATLKIQPSEPRDSAVYFCASGLWGLGNQPQHFGDGTRLSIL.

The chain couples TRBV18 to TRBJ1-2; TRBD1 is a possible D gene (5 bases). This CDR3 contains 15 residues. Deletions cut 0 bases from V and 7 bases from J, with 15 bases between. The germline CDR1 and CDR2 sequences are KGHSH and LQKENI. This chain's CDR3 is CASSPPDRSSSGYTF. CDR3 coding DNA: TGTGCCAGCTCACCACCCGACAGATCTAGCTCTGGCTACACCTTC.

The CDR3 DNA reads TGCGCCAGCACCCACAGGGGAAACACTGAAGCTTTCTTT. Residues: CASTHRGNTEAFF. V gene TRBV23-1 combines with J gene TRBJ1-1, with 7 bases that match TRBD1. TRBV23-1 is classed as an ORF, of uncertain function. The CDR3 extends over 13 amino acids. Trimming took 7 bases from V and 2 from J; bases not matched to a gene: 4.

CDR3 sequence: CASSPPANTEAFF. Written as DNA, the CDR3 is TGTGCCAGCTCACCACCAGCGAACACTGAAGCTTTCTTT. The rearrangement links TRBV18 to TRBJ1-1; no firm D call. Trimming took 0 bases from V and 1 from J, leaving 3 bases between them. Germline V CDR1 and CDR2: KGHSH, LQKENI. The CDR3 is made up of 13 amino acids.

The genes are TRBV12-3 or TRBV12-4 and TRBJ1-3; D remains ambiguous. The CDR3 is 13 residues long. V gave up 7 bases and J gave up 0 bases, with 7 bases separating them. The CDR3 is CASTTISGNTIYF. In nucleotides, the CDR3 is TGTGCCAGCACTACCATCTCTGGAAACACCATATATTTT.

The rearrangement uses TRBV21-1 and TRBJ1-1; the D call in the table, TRBD1, was not verified against the DNA. TRBV21-1 is an annotated pseudogene. This CDR3 is built from 17 residues. CDR3: CASSSGQGAKSDTEAFF. For the CDR3, the DNA is TGTGCCAGCAGCAGTGGACAGGGGGCAAAATCCGACACTGAAGCTTTCTTT.

This CDR3 is CASSNGASGDTQYF. In nucleotides, the CDR3 is TGTGCCAGCAGTAACGGAGCGAGCGGAGATACGCAGTATTTT. This sequence joins TRBV28 and TRBJ2-3; perhaps TRBD2 as D (5 bases). V was cut by 5 bases and J by 5 bases, with 14 bases left in between. The CDR3 covers 14 residues. The germline CDR1 and CDR2 sequences are MDHEN and SYDVKM.

The chain combines TRBV7-9 with TRBJ1-2; TRBD1 matches 7 bases. Germline lookup yields CDR1 SEHNR and CDR2 FQNEAQ (reference sequence). V lost 8 bases and J lost 7; bases outside the gene matches: 16. The CDR3 runs 15 residues. DNA for the CDR3: TGTGCCAGCGGGGACAGACTTACTAACTATGGTGGCTACACCTTC. Translating gives CASGDRLTNYGGYTF.

The rearrangement uses TRBV5-1 and TRBJ2-5; possible D gene TRBD2, 5 bases. Trimming left V 4 bases short and J 5 bases short, with 9 bases between. The germline gives CDR1 SGHRS, CDR2 YFSETQ. This CDR3 comprises 12 residues. The CDR3 sequence: CASSPRGETQYF. CDR3 nucleotides: TGCGCCAGCAGCCCGCGAGGGGAGACCCAGTACTTC.

V is TRBV12-3 or TRBV12-4 and J is TRBJ2-7; perhaps TRBD2 as D (5 bases). V gave up 3 bases and J gave up 2 bases, with 8 bases separating them. This CDR3 is 13 amino acids long. CDR3 nucleotide sequence: TGTGCCAGCAGTTTTGAGGGCCCCTACGAGCAGTACTTC. Amino acid sequence: CASSFEGPYEQYF.

This chain joins TRBV5-4 and TRBJ2-3, with unresolved D. This CDR3 spans 15 amino acids. Trimming stripped 4 bases from V and 4 bases from J, with 16 bases between. The germline V gene has CDR1 SGHNT and CDR2 YYREEE (reference sequence). The CDR3 nucleotides are TGTGCCAGCAGCCCCAGGCTTCTCGACGCAGATACGCAGTATTTT. Residues: CASSPRLLDADTQYF.

This clone was seen just once. The rearrangement joins TRBV28 to TRBJ2-2; 7 bases are shared with TRBD1. Germline lookup yields CDR1 MDHEN and CDR2 SYDVKM. The CDR3 consists of 16 residues. V shed 6 bases and J 7 bases; nucleotides not matched to a gene: 14. CDR3 coding DNA: TGTGCCAGCAGCTCCCTAGCTAGAGGGGACAGCGGGGAGCTGTTTTTT. Translation: CASSSLARGDSGELFF.

This sequence joins TRBV27 and TRBJ2-1; no reliable D call. The CDR3 has 13 residues. The germline V and J ends were trimmed by 0 bases and 5 bases, with 5 bases remaining between them. Per the germline V gene, CDR1 is MNHEY and CDR2 is SMNVEV (reference sequence). The CDR3 nucleotides are TGTGCCAGCAGTTTATCGGGAAACAATGAGCAGTTCTTC. Amino acids: CASSLSGNNEQFF.

Concerning this clone: Distinct nucleotide sequences in the sample also encode this CDR3. V gene TRBV11-1 combines with J gene TRBJ2-7; 10 bases are a match to TRBD2. CDR3 length equals 15 residues. J gave up 0 bases and V 1 base, and 0 bases lay outside the gene matches. Germline V CDR1 and CDR2: SGHAT, FQDESV (reference sequence). Here the CDR3 reads CASSLGTSGSYEQYF. DNA of the CDR3: TGTGCCAGCAGCTTAGGGACTAGCGGCTCCTACGAGCAGTACTTC.

CDR3 coding DNA: TGTGCCAGCAGCCCACAGGGGTTTGGGGGAAACACCATATATTTT. Translation: CASSPQGFGGNTIYF. V is TRBV13 and J is TRBJ1-3, with 7 bases matching TRBD1. The germline V gene encodes CDR1 PRHDT and CDR2 FYEKMQ (reference sequence). V dropped 5 bases and J dropped 4; count of bases not matched to a gene: 8. The CDR3 consists of 15 residues.

V usage is TRBV2 and J usage is TRBJ1-1; D gene ambiguous. V was clipped by 4 bases and J by 0 bases, with 9 bases between them. This CDR3 has 14 residues. Germline CDR1 SNHLY, CDR2 FYNNEI. In DNA form, the CDR3 reads TGTGCCAGCAGTGCGGAAACCCTGAACACTGAAGCTTTCTTT. Protein sequence: CASSAETLNTEAFF. Full variable domain (rest looked up from reference TRBV2 and TRBJ1-1): EPEVTQTPSHQVTQMGQEVILRCVPISNHLYFYWYRQILGQKVEFLVSFYNNEISEKSEIFDDQFSVERPDGSNFTLKIRSTKLEDSAMYFCASSAETLNTEAFFGQGTRLTVV.

V and J are TRBV7-6 and TRBJ2-3, with 9 bases that match TRBD2. Germline values: CDR1 SGHVS, CDR2 FNYEAQ. V was pared by 5 bases and J by 5 bases, with 5 bases of the junction left unmatched. The CDR3 length is 14 residues. This chain's CDR3 is CASSRGGAVDTQYF. DNA for the CDR3: TGTGCCAGCAGCCGCGGGGGGGCGGTAGATACGCAGTATTTT. Combining the CDR3 with reference TRBV7-6 and TRBJ2-3 gives the whole variable domain GAGVSQSPRYKVTKRGQDVALRCDPISGHVSLYWYRQALGQGPEFLTYFNYEAQQDKSGLPNDRFSAERPEGSISTLTIQRTEQRDSAMYRCASSRGGAVDTQYFGPGTRLTVL.

The J gene is TRBJ1-2, the V gene TRBV19; TRBD1 is a possible D gene (5 bases). The CDR3 totals 13 residues. The germline gives CDR1 LNHDA, CDR2 SQIVND (reference sequence). V dropped 5 bases and J dropped 4 bases, with 11 bases sitting between them. In nucleotides, the CDR3 is TGTGCCAGTAGTGTGGGGGGTGGCTATGGCTACACCTTC. This sequence encodes CASSVGGGYGYTF.

In DNA, the CDR3 is TGTGCCAGCAGGGACAGGGGGACCCAAGAGACCCAGTACTTC. Amino acid sequence: CASRDRGTQETQYF. This chain uses TRBV28 with TRBJ2-5; 10 bases line up with TRBD1. V lost 6 bases, J lost 1 base, and 2 bases stayed unmatched. Germline values: CDR1 MDHEN, CDR2 SYDVKM. This CDR3 is 14 amino acids long.

This clone was seen more than once but under ten times. V and J are TRBV20-1 and TRBJ2-3; D not certain. Looked up from germline, CDR1 is DFQATT and CDR2 is SNEGSKA (reference sequence). V was cut by 3 bases and J by 0 bases, with 19 bases left in between. This CDR3 spans 17 amino acids. This CDR3 is CSASKHGLRSSTDTQYF. CDR3 nucleotides: TGCAGTGCTAGTAAACACGGGCTCCGATCTAGCACAGATACGCAGTATTTT.

This chain links TRBV7-2 with TRBJ2-2; no firm D call. Germline lookup yields CDR1 SGHTA and CDR2 FQGNSA. Trimming took off 5 bases at V and 6 bases at J, with 22 bases between the two ends. CDR3 length: 17 amino acids. CDR3 region: CASSPIVGSVRAGELFF. DNA for the CDR3: TGTGCCAGCAGCCCTATAGTGGGGTCGGTTCGGGCCGGGGAGCTGTTTTTT. The full variable domain, rest sourced from reference TRBV7-2 and TRBJ2-2, is GAGVSQSPSNKVTEKGKDVELRCDPISGHTALYWYRQSLGQGLEFLIYFQGNSAPDKSGLPSDRFSAERTGGSVSTLTIQRTQQEDSAVYLCASSPIVGSVRAGELFFGEGSRLTVL.

The V gene is TRBV6-6, the J gene TRBJ1-5; D uncertain. Germline CDR1 is MNHNY and CDR2 is SVGAGI (reference sequence). Trimming shortened V by 1 base and J by 5 bases, and 9 bases separated the two germline ends. The CDR3 totals 14 residues. The CDR3 DNA sequence: TGTGCCAGCAGTTACTTAGGTATTGATCAGCCCCAGCATTTT. Protein product: CASSYLGIDQPQHF.

The J gene is TRBJ2-5, the V gene TRBV28; 7 positions match TRBD1. From germline, CDR1 is MDHEN and CDR2 SYDVKM. This CDR3 has 14 residues. Losses at the gene ends were 5 bases for V and 5 bases for J; bases not matched to a gene: 8. CDR3 DNA sequence: TGTGCCAGCAGTAAAACAGGGGTCTGGGAGACCCAGTACTTC. Amino acid sequence: CASSKTGVWETQYF.

The rearrangement links TRBV6-5 to TRBJ1-1; D unresolved. This CDR3 is 13 amino acids long. Germline V gives CDR1 MNHEY, CDR2 SVGAGI. Deletions cut 7 bases from V and 2 bases from J, with 11 bases between. CDR3 in DNA: TGTGCCAGCACGAGCCGACAAAACACTGAAGCTTTCTTT. Residues: CASTSRQNTEAFF.

V usage is TRBV28 and J usage is TRBJ2-2; D may be TRBD1 (6 bases). The V end was cut by 6 bases, the J end by 0 bases, with 11 bases between. The CDR3 consists of 15 residues. Germline CDR1 MDHEN, CDR2 SYDVKM. CDR3 DNA sequence: TGTGCCAGCAGCCCGACAGGAGCGAACACCGGGGAGCTGTTTTTT. Translating gives CASSPTGANTGELFF.

The V and J genes are TRBV2 and TRBJ2-1; D may be TRBD2 (6 bases). This CDR3 contains 17 residues. V lost 5 bases to trimming and J lost 7 bases, with 24 bases between them. Germline V gene sequence: CDR1 SNHLY, CDR2 FYNNEI. CDR3 sequence reads: CASSTPEAGRQINEQFF. In nucleotides, the CDR3 is TGTGCCAGCAGTACGCCGGAGGCGGGGCGTCAGATTAATGAGCAGTTCTTC.